Listed below are T cell receptor beta chains from one sample, sequenced in a study of shared clonotypes between healthy human individuals. Measured with immunoSEQ multiplex PCR; TCRdb has only the in-frame clones, and not every one. Here the sample spans around 430,000 clones, around 79% being singletons. Source material: PBMCs. All receptors derive from a woman aged 40 to 50 in good health. Some clones in this sample may be carry-over from other donors' samples. CDR3s include the opening cysteine and the closing phenylalanine or tryptophan. A D gene is named only where the DNA matches it firmly. Size is stated for part of the rows, as once, few or many counts, or as a class when the clone is expanded.

length,size,J,D,V,DNA,CDR3
13,NA,TRBJ1-2,TRBD1,TRBV28,TGTGCCAGCAGGGCTACAGGGGCTGAGGGCTACACCTTC,CASRATGAEGYTF
11,NA,TRBJ2-7,NA,TRBV28,TGTGCCAGCAGGAACACCTACGAGCAGTACTTC,CASRNTYEQYF
16,NA,TRBJ2-3,NA,TRBV4-3,TGCGCCAGCAGCCAAACGCCACTAGCAGGCGCAGATACGCAGTATTTT,CASSQTPLAGADTQYF
14,NA,TRBJ2-1,TRBD1,TRBV15,TGTGCCACCAGCACGGACAGGGAGTTAAGTGAGCAGTTCTTC,CATSTDRELSEQFF
13,few,TRBJ2-7,NA,TRBV29-1,TGCAGCGTTGAAGAGGGGTCAGCCGCCGAGCAGTACTTC,CSVEEGSAAEQYF
15,few,TRBJ2-7,TRBD1,TRBV2,TGTGCCAGCAGTGGCCACAGGGGGCGTACGTTTGAGCAGTACTTC,CASSGHRGRTFEQYF
14,many,TRBJ1-2,NA,TRBV19,TGTGCCAGTAGTATCCCAGGACTGAACTATGGCTACACCTTC,CASSIPGLNYGYTF
13,NA,TRBJ2-3,NA,TRBV5-1,TGCGCCAGTTCATCGGACGGAACAGATACGCAGTATTTT,CASSSDGTDTQYF
13,few,TRBJ1-1,NA,TRBV5-6,TGTGCCAGCAGCTTGGAAGTGAACACTGAAGCTTTCTTT,CASSLEVNTEAFF
14,NA,TRBJ2-1,TRBD2,TRBV11-2,TGTGCCAGCAGCTTATCCGGCGGGAGGAGTCAGCAGTTCTTC,CASSLSGGRSQQFF
14,NA,TRBJ1-1,TRBD1,TRBV10-3,TGTGCCATCAGTGAGTCTACAGGGGAAACTGAAGCTTTCTTT,CAISESTGETEAFF
15,NA,TRBJ2-1,TRBD1,TRBV18,TGTGCCAGCTCCTCCGGGACAGGGGGAATAAATGAGCAGTTCTTC,CASSSGTGGINEQFF
15,NA,TRBJ2-6,NA,TRBV4-2,TGTGCCAGCAGCCGGCCTGGATCTGGGGCCAACGTCCTGACTTTC,CASSRPGSGANVLTF
15,few,TRBJ2-7,TRBD2,TRBV5-4,TGTGCCAGCAGCTTCCGAGCGGGAGAGGGGTCCGAGCAGTACTTC,CASSFRAGEGSEQYF
12,NA,TRBJ2-2,NA,TRBV7-9,TGTGCCGCCGGAGGATACACCGGGGAGCTGTTTTTT,CAAGGYTGELFF
11,NA,TRBJ2-4,NA,TRBV20-1,TGCAGTGCTAGTTTTAAAAACATTCAGTACTTC,CSASFKNIQYF
20,NA,TRBJ2-1,TRBD1,TRBV18,TGTGCCAGCTCACCGACGACAGGGGTTGGGGCCCCGAGCTCCTACAATGAGCAGTTCTTC,CASSPTTGVGAPSSYNEQFF
14,NA,TRBJ2-3,NA,TRBV7-2,TGTGCCAGCAGCCAAGGACCCGCCACAGATACGCAGTATTTT,CASSQGPATDTQYF
15,NA,TRBJ2-7,NA,TRBV2,TGTGCCAGCAGTGATCGAGGGGCGTACGACTACGAGCAGTACTTC,CASSDRGAYDYEQYF
13,NA,TRBJ1-1,NA,TRBV11-2,TGTGCCAGCAGCTTAGATAGGCAGAGGGAAGCTTTCTTT,CASSLDRQREAFF
16,NA,TRBJ1-3,NA,TRBV5-1,TGCGCCAGCAGCTTGTCTTTTGTGGGCTGGGGGAACACCATATATTTT,CASSLSFVGWGNTIYF
12,NA,TRBJ1-5,NA,TRBV5-8,TGTGCCAGCAGCTTCAGCAATCAGCCCCAGCATTTT,CASSFSNQPQHF
14,few,TRBJ2-1,TRBD1,TRBV15,TGTGCCACCAGTCCAGGGGGCTTTTTTTTTGAGCAGTTCTTC,CATSPGGFFFEQFF
20,NA,TRBJ2-4,TRBD2,TRBV4-2,TGTGCCAGCAGCCAAGACGTGATTAGCGGGAAGAGACTAGCCAAAAACATTCAGTACTTC,CASSQDVISGKRLAKNIQYF
14,NA,TRBJ1-5,TRBD1,TRBV7-9,TGTGCCAGCAGCTTTCAGGGGGCATATCAGCCCCAGCATTTT,CASSFQGAYQPQHF
16,many,TRBJ2-1,NA,TRBV13,TGTGCCAGCAGCTGGGACGCAGGTAGCTCCTACAATGAGCAGTTCTTC,CASSWDAGSSYNEQFF
17,NA,TRBJ1-1,TRBD1,TRBV5-4,TGTGCCAGCAGCTATACCCCGGGACAGGGGATGAACACTGAAGCTTTCTTT,CASSYTPGQGMNTEAFF
16,NA,TRBJ2-5,TRBD2,TRBV28,TGTGCCAGCAGTTTTCCTCTAGCGGGAGGGAAAGAGACCCAGTACTTC,CASSFPLAGGKETQYF
14,NA,TRBJ2-1,TRBD2,TRBV29-1,TGCAGCGTTGTACCTAGCGGGAGTAGCAATGAGCAGTTCTTC,CSVVPSGSSNEQFF
18,NA,TRBJ2-6,NA,TRBV15,TGTGCCACCAGCAGAGAGGGGGCAGGCGGGTATGGGGCCAACGTCCTGACTTTC,CATSREGAGGYGANVLTF
14,NA,TRBJ1-1,TRBD1,TRBV18,TGTGCCAGCTCAGCTGGACAGGTGAACACTGAAGCTTTCTTT,CASSAGQVNTEAFF
15,NA,TRBJ2-5,TRBD1,TRBV10-3,TGTGCCATCAGCAGGGGACAGGGTACGCAAGAGACCCAGTACTTC,CAISRGQGTQETQYF
17,NA,TRBJ1-2,TRBD1,TRBV7-9,TGTGCCAGCAGCCCCGCCCTGGGACAGTCGGCTGAGTATGGCTACACCTTC,CASSPALGQSAEYGYTF
14,few,TRBJ1-4,NA,TRBV5-6,TGTGCCAGCAGCCCGGTTGCAACTAATGAAAAACTGTTTTTT,CASSPVATNEKLFF
13,NA,TRBJ1-1,NA,TRBV13,TGTGCCAGCAGAAAGGACATGAACACTGAAGCTTTCTTT,CASRKDMNTEAFF
14,NA,TRBJ2-1,NA,TRBV7-6,TGTGCCAGCGCCCGGGACACCTACTACAATGAGCAGTTCTTC,CASARDTYYNEQFF
19,NA,TRBJ2-7,TRBD2,TRBV7-7,TGTGCCAGCAGCTCGTGGCTAGCGGGAGCTTGGGGGGGGCGACGCGAGCAGTACTTC,CASSSWLAGAWGGRREQYF
15,few,TRBJ1-2,NA,TRBV7-2,TGTGCCAGCAGCTTAGTGGTATTGACCCCTGATGGCTACACCTTC,CASSLVVLTPDGYTF
14,NA,TRBJ2-7,TRBD1,TRBV7-9,TGTGCCAGCAGCTCAGGACAGGCCTCCTACGAGCAGTACTTC,CASSSGQASYEQYF
16,NA,TRBJ1-3,NA,TRBV5-4,TGTGCCAGCAGCTTGGCCCAGGGGACGTCTGGAAACACCATATATTTT,CASSLAQGTSGNTIYF
13,NA,TRBJ2-7,NA,TRBV6-5,TGTGCCAGCAGTCCCCCGACTGGATACGAGCAGTACTTC,CASSPPTGYEQYF
16,NA,TRBJ2-3,TRBD1,TRBV4-3,TGCGCCAGCAGCCGGAATACAGGGGTAGTTGGAGATACGCAGTATTTT,CASSRNTGVVGDTQYF
13,NA,TRBJ2-7,NA,TRBV7-9,TGTGCCAGCAGCTTGTACGGGTCCTTTGAGCAGTACTTC,CASSLYGSFEQYF
15,NA,TRBJ2-7,TRBD1,TRBV6-6,TGTGCCAGCAGTTACTCGGGACAGGGCTTCGACGAGCAGTACTTC,CASSYSGQGFDEQYF
14,NA,TRBJ1-1,NA,TRBV29-1,TGCAGCGTTCGTCGGGGACCTATAAACACTGAAGCTTTCTTT,CSVRRGPINTEAFF
13,NA,TRBJ1-5,NA,TRBV10-3,TGTGCCATCAATGGGGAAGCAAATCAGCCCCAGCATTTT,CAINGEANQPQHF
14,NA,TRBJ2-3,NA,TRBV18,TGTGCCAGCTCACCAAGCGGTCGCACAGATACGCAGTATTTT,CASSPSGRTDTQYF
21,NA,TRBJ2-2,NA,TRBV9,TGTGCCAGCAGCCGGGGGAGCTTGGGACTTATCGACGAAGCGAACACCGGGGAGCTGTTTTTT,CASSRGSLGLIDEANTGELFF
15,NA,TRBJ2-7,TRBD2,TRBV5-6,TGTGCCAGCAGCGGGAGGACTAGCGCGACCTACGAGCAGTACTTC,CASSGRTSATYEQYF
13,NA,TRBJ1-1,NA,TRBV7-2,TGTGCCAGCAGCTTAGCAGGACAAGCCGAAGCTTTCTTT,CASSLAGQAEAFF
15,NA,TRBJ2-7,NA,TRBV10-3,TGTGCCATCAGTGATGGGCGGCAGGGGGGCCACGAGCAGTACTTC,CAISDGRQGGHEQYF
14,NA,TRBJ2-2,NA,TRBV30,TGTGCCTGGAGTAAAAGACAGGACTCCGGGGAGCTGTTTTTT,CAWSKRQDSGELFF
16,NA,TRBJ2-1,TRBD2,TRBV19,TGTGCCAGTAGTGTTCTAGCGGGAGGGCCGGGTAATGAGCAGTTCTTC,CASSVLAGGPGNEQFF
13,NA,TRBJ1-2,NA,TRBV5-1,TGCGCCAGCAGCTTGGTTGGACTCGGGGGCTACACCTTC,CASSLVGLGGYTF
11,NA,TRBJ2-7,NA,TRBV6-5,TGTGCCAGCAGAGGGGGTTACGAGCAGTACTTC,CASRGGYEQYF
14,NA,TRBJ2-7,TRBD1,TRBV25-1,TGTGCCAGCAGTGAATATAGGACAGGACACGAGCAGTACTTC,CASSEYRTGHEQYF
14,NA,TRBJ2-3,NA,TRBV5-1,TGCGCCAGCAGGTCGGAGGGGTCCGCAGATACGCAGTATTTT,CASRSEGSADTQYF
15,NA,TRBJ1-5,NA,TRBV15,TGTGCCACCAGCAGAAGGGCAGGGGGCAATCAGCCCCAGCATTTT,CATSRRAGGNQPQHF
16,few,TRBJ2-1,TRBD2,TRBV29-1,TGCAGCGTTGAAGACCCTCGGACTAGCGGGAGGACCGAGCAGTTCTTC,CSVEDPRTSGRTEQFF
16,once,TRBJ2-1,TRBD2,TRBV10-3,TGTGCCATCAGTGATTCGACTAGCGGGAGGGACAATGAGCAGTTCTTC,CAISDSTSGRDNEQFF